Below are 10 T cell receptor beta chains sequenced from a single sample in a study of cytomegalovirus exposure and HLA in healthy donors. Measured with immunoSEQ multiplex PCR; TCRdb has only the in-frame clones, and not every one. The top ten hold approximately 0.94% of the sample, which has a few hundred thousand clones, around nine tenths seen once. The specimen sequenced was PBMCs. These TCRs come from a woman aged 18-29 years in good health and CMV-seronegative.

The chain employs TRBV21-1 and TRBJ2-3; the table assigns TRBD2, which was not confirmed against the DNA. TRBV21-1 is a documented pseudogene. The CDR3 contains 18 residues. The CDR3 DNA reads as TGTGCCAGCAGCCGGGAGGGGGGGGTCAGGGAGGGCACAGATACGCAGTATTTT. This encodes CASSREGGVREGTDTQYF.

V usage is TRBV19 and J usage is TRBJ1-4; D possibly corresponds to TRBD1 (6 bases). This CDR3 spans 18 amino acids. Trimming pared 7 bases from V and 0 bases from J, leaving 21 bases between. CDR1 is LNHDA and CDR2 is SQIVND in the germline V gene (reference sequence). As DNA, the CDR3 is TGTGCCAGTAAACTCCGGGACATAGGAGATTCAACTAATGAAAAACTGTTTTTT. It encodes CASKLRDIGDSTNEKLFF.

The CDR3: CASSSQGALYGYTF. Here the CDR3 DNA reads TGTGCCAGCAGTTCACAGGGGGCCCTCTATGGCTACACCTTC. The chain couples TRBV28 to TRBJ1-2; 9 bases match TRBD1. This CDR3 region has 14 residues. Germline V gene sequence: CDR1 MDHEN, CDR2 SYDVKM. V shed 4 bases and J 4 bases; nucleotides not matched to a gene: 4.

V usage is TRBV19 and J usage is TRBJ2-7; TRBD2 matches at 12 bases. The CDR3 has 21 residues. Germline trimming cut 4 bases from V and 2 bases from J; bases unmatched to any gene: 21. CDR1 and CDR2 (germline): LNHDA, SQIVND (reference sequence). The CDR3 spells CASSTVQMLAGGPLPTYEQYF. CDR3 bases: TGTGCCAGTAGTACCGTTCAGATGCTAGCGGGAGGGCCTTTACCCACCTACGAGCAGTACTTC. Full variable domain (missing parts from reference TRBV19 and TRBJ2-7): DGGITQSPKYLFRKEGQNVTLSCEQNLNHDAMYWYRQDPGQGLRLIYYSQIVNDFQKGDIAEGYSVSREKKESFPLTVTSAQKNPTAFYLCASSTVQMLAGGPLPTYEQYFGPGTRLTVT.

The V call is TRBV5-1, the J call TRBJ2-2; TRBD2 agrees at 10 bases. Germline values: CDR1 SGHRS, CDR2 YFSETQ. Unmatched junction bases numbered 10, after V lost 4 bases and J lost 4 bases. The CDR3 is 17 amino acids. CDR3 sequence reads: CASSRALAGDFTGELFF. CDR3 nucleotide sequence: TGCGCCAGCAGCCGTGCCCTAGCGGGAGACTTCACCGGGGAGCTGTTTTTT.

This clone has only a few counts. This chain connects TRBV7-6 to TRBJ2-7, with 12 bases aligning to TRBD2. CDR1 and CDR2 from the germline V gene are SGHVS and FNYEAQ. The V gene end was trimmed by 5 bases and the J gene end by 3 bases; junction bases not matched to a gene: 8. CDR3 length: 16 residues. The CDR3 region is CASSPGLAGGIYEQYF. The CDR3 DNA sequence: TGTGCCAGCAGCCCGGGGCTAGCGGGAGGGATCTACGAGCAGTACTTC.

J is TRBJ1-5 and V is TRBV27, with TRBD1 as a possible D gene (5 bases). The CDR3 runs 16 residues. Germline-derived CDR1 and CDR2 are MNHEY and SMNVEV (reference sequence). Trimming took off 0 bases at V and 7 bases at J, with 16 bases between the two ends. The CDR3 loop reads CASSLSSGEVGQPQHF. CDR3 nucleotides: TGTGCCAGCAGTTTATCGTCGGGGGAAGTCGGACAGCCCCAGCATTTT.

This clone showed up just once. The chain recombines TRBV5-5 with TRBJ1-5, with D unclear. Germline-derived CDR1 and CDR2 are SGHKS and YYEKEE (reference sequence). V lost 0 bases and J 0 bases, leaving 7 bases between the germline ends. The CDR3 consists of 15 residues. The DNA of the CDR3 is TGTGCCAGCAGCTTGGTCACAAATAGCAATCAGCCCCAGCATTTT. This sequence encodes CASSLVTNSNQPQHF.

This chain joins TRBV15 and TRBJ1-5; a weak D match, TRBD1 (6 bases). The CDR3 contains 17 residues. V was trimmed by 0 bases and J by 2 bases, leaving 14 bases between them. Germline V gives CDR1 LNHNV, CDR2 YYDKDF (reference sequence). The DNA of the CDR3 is TGTGCCACCAGCAGAGATATGGGGGGGGCAGGCAATCAGCCCCAGCATTTT. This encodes CATSRDMGGAGNQPQHF. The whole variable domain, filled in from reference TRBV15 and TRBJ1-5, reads DAMVIQNPRYQVTQFGKPVTLSCSQTLNHNVMYWYQQKSSQAPKLLFHYYDKDFNNEADTPDNFQSRRPNTSFCFLDIRSPGLGDTAMYLCATSRDMGGAGNQPQHFGDGTRLSIL.

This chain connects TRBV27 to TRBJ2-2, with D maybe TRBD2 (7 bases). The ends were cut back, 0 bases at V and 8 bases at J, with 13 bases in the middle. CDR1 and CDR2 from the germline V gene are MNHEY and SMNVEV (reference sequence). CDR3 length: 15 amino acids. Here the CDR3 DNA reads TGTGCCAGCAGTTTATCAGGGGGAGGGTGGGGGGAGCTGTTTTTT. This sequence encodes CASSLSGGGWGELFF.